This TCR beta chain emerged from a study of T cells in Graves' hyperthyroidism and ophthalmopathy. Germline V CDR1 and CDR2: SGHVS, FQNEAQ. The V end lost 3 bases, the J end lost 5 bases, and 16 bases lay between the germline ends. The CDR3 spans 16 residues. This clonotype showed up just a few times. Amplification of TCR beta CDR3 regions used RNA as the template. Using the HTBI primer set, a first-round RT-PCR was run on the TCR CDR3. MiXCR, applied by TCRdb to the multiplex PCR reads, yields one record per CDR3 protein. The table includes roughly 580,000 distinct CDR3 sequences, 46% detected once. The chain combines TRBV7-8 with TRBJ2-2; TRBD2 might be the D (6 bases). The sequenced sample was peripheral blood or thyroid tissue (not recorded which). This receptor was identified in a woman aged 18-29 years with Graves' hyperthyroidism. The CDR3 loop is CASSFVGGDGTGELFF. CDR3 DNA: TGTGCCAGCAGCTTTGTTGGAGGGGACGGGACCGGGGAGCTGTTTTTT.